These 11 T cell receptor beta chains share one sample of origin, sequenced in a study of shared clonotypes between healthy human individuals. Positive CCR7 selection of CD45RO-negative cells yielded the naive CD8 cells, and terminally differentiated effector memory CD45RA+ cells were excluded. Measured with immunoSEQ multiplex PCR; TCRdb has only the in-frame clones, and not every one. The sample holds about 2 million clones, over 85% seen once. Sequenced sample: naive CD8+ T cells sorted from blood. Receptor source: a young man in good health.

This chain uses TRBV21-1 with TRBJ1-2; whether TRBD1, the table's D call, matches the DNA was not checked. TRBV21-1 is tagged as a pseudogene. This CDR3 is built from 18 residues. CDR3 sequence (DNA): TGTGCCAGCAGCAAAGTGGACAGGGCTTTTCTTGATGACTATGGCTACACCTTC. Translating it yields CASSKVDRAFLDDYGYTF.

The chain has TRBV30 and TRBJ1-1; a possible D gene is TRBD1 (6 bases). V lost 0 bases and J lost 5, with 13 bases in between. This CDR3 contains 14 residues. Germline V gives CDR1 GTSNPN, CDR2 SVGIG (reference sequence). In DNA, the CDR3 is TGTGCCTGGAGTGTAATGGGGGGGCCGACTGAAGCTTTCTTT. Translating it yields CAWSVMGGPTEAFF. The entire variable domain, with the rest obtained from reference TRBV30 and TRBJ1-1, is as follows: SQTIHQWPATLVQPVGSPLSLECTVEGTSNPNLYWYRQAAGRGLQLLFYSVGIGQISSEVPQNLSASRPQDRQFILSSKKLLLSDSGFYLCAWSVMGGPTEAFFGQGTRLTVV.

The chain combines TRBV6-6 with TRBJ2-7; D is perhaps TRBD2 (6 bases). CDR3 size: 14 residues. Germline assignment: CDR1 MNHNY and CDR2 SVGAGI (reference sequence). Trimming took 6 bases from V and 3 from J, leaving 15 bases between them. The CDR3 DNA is TGTGCCAGCAGCCCGACTAGTCCTCACTACGAGCAGTACTTC. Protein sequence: CASSPTSPHYEQYF.

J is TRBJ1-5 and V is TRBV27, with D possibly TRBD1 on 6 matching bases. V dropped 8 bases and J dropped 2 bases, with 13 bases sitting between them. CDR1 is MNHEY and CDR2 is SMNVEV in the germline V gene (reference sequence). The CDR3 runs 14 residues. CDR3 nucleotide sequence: TGTGCCAGCGGACTTCAGGGGCGCAATCAGCCCCAGCATTTT. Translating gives CASGLQGRNQPQHF.

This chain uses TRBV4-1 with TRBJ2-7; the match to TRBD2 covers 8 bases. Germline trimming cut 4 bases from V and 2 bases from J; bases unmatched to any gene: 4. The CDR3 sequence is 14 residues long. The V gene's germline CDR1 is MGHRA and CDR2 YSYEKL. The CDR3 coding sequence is TGCGCCAGCAGCCTCACTAGCGGCCCCTACGAGCAGTACTTC. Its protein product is CASSLTSGPYEQYF.

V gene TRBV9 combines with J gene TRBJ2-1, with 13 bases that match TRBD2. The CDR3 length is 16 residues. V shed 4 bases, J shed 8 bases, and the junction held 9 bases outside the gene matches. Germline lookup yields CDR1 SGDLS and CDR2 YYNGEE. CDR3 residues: CASSLALAGGADEQFF. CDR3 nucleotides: TGTGCCAGCAGCCTCGCACTAGCGGGAGGGGCGGATGAGCAGTTCTTC. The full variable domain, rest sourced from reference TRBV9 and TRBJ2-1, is DSGVTQTPKHLITATGQRVTLRCSPRSGDLSVYWYQQSLDQGLQFLIQYYNGEERAKGNILERFSAQQFPDLHSELNLSSLELGDSALYFCASSLALAGGADEQFFGPGTRLTVL.

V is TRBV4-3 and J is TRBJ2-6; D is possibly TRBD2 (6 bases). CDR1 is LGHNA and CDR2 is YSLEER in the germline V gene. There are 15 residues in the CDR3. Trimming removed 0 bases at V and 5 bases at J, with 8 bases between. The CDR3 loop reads CASSQDRGRANVLTF. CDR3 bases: TGCGCCAGCAGCCAAGACCGGGGGAGGGCCAACGTCCTGACTTTC.

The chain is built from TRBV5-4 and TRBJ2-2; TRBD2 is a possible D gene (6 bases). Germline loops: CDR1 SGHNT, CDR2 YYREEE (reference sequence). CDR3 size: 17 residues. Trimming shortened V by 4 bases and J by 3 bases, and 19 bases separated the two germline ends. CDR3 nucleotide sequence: TGTGCCAGCAGCCTCCCGGGGGTTGTAGAGTACACCGGGGAGCTGTTTTTT. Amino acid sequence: CASSLPGVVEYTGELFF.

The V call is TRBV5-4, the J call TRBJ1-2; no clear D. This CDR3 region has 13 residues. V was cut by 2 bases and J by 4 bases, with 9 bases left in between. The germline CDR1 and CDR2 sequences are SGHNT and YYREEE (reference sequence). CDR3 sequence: CASSFWGGYGYTF. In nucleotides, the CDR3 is TGTGCCAGCAGCTTTTGGGGAGGCTATGGCTACACCTTC.

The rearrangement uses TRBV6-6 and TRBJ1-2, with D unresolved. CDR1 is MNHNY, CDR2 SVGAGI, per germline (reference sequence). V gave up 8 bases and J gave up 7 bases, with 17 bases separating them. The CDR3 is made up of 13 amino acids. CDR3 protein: CASSDAPVIGYTF. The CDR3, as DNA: TGTGCCAGCTCCGACGCTCCGGTTATTGGCTACACCTTC.

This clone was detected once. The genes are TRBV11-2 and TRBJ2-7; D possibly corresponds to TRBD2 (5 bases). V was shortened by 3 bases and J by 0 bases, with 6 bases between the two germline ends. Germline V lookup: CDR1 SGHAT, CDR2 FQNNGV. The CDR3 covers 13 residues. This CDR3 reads CASSLDFSYEQYF. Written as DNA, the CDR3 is TGTGCCAGCAGCTTGGACTTCTCCTACGAGCAGTACTTC.